This T cell receptor (beta chain) was sequenced in a study of T cells in Graves' hyperthyroidism and ophthalmopathy. The study, taken as a whole, reports: Most thyroid clonotypes expanded above 0.001 were also detected in blood.

A patient was excluded if there was uncontrolled infection, other autoimmune disease, pregnancy or lactation. The PBMCs were taken from approximately 11 ml of fresh peripheral blood. This CDR3 comprises 18 residues. J was trimmed by 4 bases and V by 4 bases; bases with no gene match: 14. Germline loops: CDR1 SGHRS, CDR2 YFSETQ. This clonotype was found many times. Its antigen is undetermined. RNA transcripts yielded amplified TCR beta CDR3 regions. A first-round RT-PCR of the TCR CDR3 used the HTBI primer set. TCRdb called the multiplex PCR reads again in MiXCR, with one record for every CDR3 protein. The profile shows about 560,000 distinct CDR3 sequences, 16% of them singletons.

This chain joins TRBV5-1 and TRBJ2-3; 11 bases are a match to TRBD2. The sequence came from a woman between 18 and 30 years old with Graves' hyperthyroidism. The sample was blood. As DNA, the CDR3 is TGCGCCAGCAGCCGAAGCTCAATCGGACTAGCGGGCTCAGATACGCAGTATTTT. Translating gives CASSRSSIGLAGSDTQYF.